The clone carrying this TCR beta chain was counted only a few times. The sample belongs to a study of cytomegalovirus exposure and HLA in healthy donors. Germline CDR1 and CDR2: MNHNS and SASEGT. The CDR3 loop spans 15 amino acids. V was cut by 6 bases and J by 0 bases, with 15 bases left in between. The method was immunoSEQ multiplex PCR; TCRdb's version includes in-frame clones alone and lacks a portion of them. This table has more than 200,000 clones, roughly 87% appearing once. The sample consisted of PBMCs. The receptor was isolated from a man between 18 and 29 years old in good health and CMV-seropositive. The chain links TRBV6-1 to TRBJ2-7; maybe TRBD2 (7 bases). The CDR3 spells CASRGGPRGSYEQYF. The CDR3 DNA reads TGTGCCAGCAGGGGGGGGCCCAGGGGCTCCTACGAGCAGTACTTC.